A single sample is the source of the 16 T cell receptor beta chains below, sequenced in a study of identical twins. TCRdb redid the calling of the 5' RACE reads with MiXCR, one entry per CDR3 protein. The sample lists about 700,000 distinct CDR3 sequences; 6.1% were seen once. What was sequenced was naive T cells sorted from blood. All receptors derive from a man between 18 and 29 years old in good health.

Only a few counts were recorded for this clonotype. The chain couples TRBV7-2 to TRBJ2-2, with a possible D match to TRBD1 (9 bases). The CDR3 is 22 residues long. Germline V gives CDR1 SGHTA, CDR2 FQGNSA. V lost 2 bases, J lost 0 bases, and 28 bases lay in between. CDR3 loop: CASSLPDRGLRSGRSNTGELFF. The CDR3 DNA is TGTGCCAGCAGCTTACCGGACAGGGGTTTAAGAAGCGGGAGATCGAACACCGGGGAGCTGTTTTTT.

This clonotype has ten or more counts. CDR3 bases: TGTGCCAGCAGCCCGAGGGGCGGGAGGGCCTACGAGCAGTACTTC. This encodes CASSPRGGRAYEQYF. The chain recombines TRBV11-1 with TRBJ2-7; 9 nucleotides match TRBD2. CDR1 and CDR2 from the germline V gene are SGHAT and FQDESV (reference sequence). The J segment lost 2 bases and the V segment lost 5 bases, leaving 7 bases of the junction unmatched. The CDR3 extends over 15 amino acids.

The rearrangement links TRBV14 to TRBJ2-3; 7 positions match TRBD2. This CDR3 region has 15 residues. CDR1 is SGHDN, CDR2 FVKESK, per germline. V lost 4 bases, J lost 1 base, and 5 bases stayed unmatched. The CDR3 protein is CASSPYREGTDTQYF. In DNA form, the CDR3 reads TGTGCCAGCAGCCCGTACCGGGAGGGCACAGATACGCAGTATTTT.

This clonotype was picked up many times. The chain links TRBV5-1 to TRBJ2-2; D is ambiguous. CDR3 length: 13 residues. The germline gives CDR1 SGHRS, CDR2 YFSETQ. Trimming pared 0 bases from V and 7 bases from J, leaving 7 bases between. CDR3 nucleotides: TGCGCCAGCAGCTTGGACGAAGGCGGGGAGCTGTTTTTT. Encoded protein: CASSLDEGGELFF.

This chain uses TRBV2 with TRBJ2-7; 9 nucleotides agree with TRBD2. Trimming cost V 6 bases and J 5 bases; bases outside gene matches: 2. The CDR3 sequence is 12 residues long. Germline CDR1 is SNHLY and CDR2 is FYNNEI. Here the CDR3 DNA reads TGTGCCAGCAGACTAGCGGGCCACGAGCAGTACGTC. Encoded protein: CASRLAGHEQYV.

The chain links TRBV7-8 to TRBJ2-1, with 7 bases lining up with TRBD1. The germline V gene encodes CDR1 SGHVS and CDR2 FQNEAQ. V dropped 5 bases and J dropped 4; count of bases not matched to a gene: 8. The CDR3 is 15 residues long. CDR3 DNA sequence: TGTGCCAGCAGCGCGAGGGACAGCACATACAATGAGCAGTTCTTC. Amino acid sequence: CASSARDSTYNEQFF.

The chain has TRBV5-1 and TRBJ2-7; D is unresolved. The V gene lost 3 bases and the J gene lost 1 base, with 11 bases spanning the gap. Per the germline V gene, CDR1 is SGHRS and CDR2 is YFSETQ. The CDR3 spans 14 residues. The CDR3 loop is CASSSWVGSYEQYF. As DNA, the CDR3 is TGCGCCAGCAGCTCCTGGGTAGGATCCTACGAGCAGTACTTC.

The chain joins TRBV7-6 to TRBJ2-1; 7 nucleotides line up with TRBD2. CDR3 length: 16 residues. Germline V gene lookup returns CDR1 SGHVS and CDR2 FNYEAQ. The ends lost 3 bases at V and 5 bases at J; junction bases unmatched: 10. CDR3 amino acids: CASSLRSGVSHNEQFF. The CDR3, as DNA: TGTGCCAGCAGCTTGAGAAGCGGGGTATCCCACAATGAGCAGTTCTTC.

This clonotype was seen ten or more times. The gene calls are TRBV28 and TRBJ2-3; D unclear. Germline CDR1 reads MDHEN; CDR2 reads SYDVKM. This CDR3 is built from 12 residues. V lost 7 bases and J 2 bases, leaving 7 bases between the germline ends. As DNA, the CDR3 is TGTGCCAGCACCGAAAACACAGATACGCAGTATTTT. Translating gives CASTENTDTQYF.

This clonotype came up many times. The chain links TRBV12-3 or TRBV12-4 to TRBJ1-2; maybe TRBD1 (5 bases). Trimming removed 0 bases at V and 12 bases at J, with 14 bases between. The length of the CDR3 is 13 residues. CDR3 in amino acids: CASSLALGSGHTF. As DNA, the CDR3 is TGTGCCAGCAGTTTAGCCCTAGGATCGGGGCACACCTTC.

The chain recombines TRBV5-1 with TRBJ1-2, with D possibly matching TRBD1 (5 bases). Trimming cost V 4 bases and J 1 base, with 11 bases left between them. Germline CDR1 SGHRS, CDR2 YFSETQ. The CDR3 length is 14 residues. The CDR3 nucleotides read TGCGCCAGCAGCGAGGACAATTTTAACTATGGCTACACCTTC. Its protein product is CASSEDNFNYGYTF.

This clonotype was picked up many times. This sequence joins TRBV27 and TRBJ1-1; 7 nucleotides agree with TRBD1. Germline CDR1 and CDR2: MNHEY and SMNVEV (reference sequence). This CDR3 comprises 11 residues. V was clipped by 10 bases and J by 7 bases; unmatched bases: 6. In DNA form, the CDR3 reads TGTGCCACCCACAGGGGCAGTGAAGCTTTCTTT. Encoded protein: CATHRGSEAFF.

The table lists this clonotype with many counts. This chain links TRBV5-8 with TRBJ2-2, with 7 bases aligning to TRBD1. From germline, CDR1 is SGHTS and CDR2 YDEGEE. The CDR3 extends over 15 amino acids. Trimming cost V 4 bases and J 5 bases; bases outside gene matches: 8. CDR3 protein: CASSPGQVSTGELFF. The DNA of the CDR3 is TGTGCCAGCAGCCCTGGACAGGTCTCAACCGGGGAGCTGTTTTTT.

The V and J genes are TRBV6-1 and TRBJ1-1; the D gene is possibly TRBD1 (5 bases). V lost 5 bases and J 1 base, leaving 14 bases between the germline ends. This CDR3 contains 15 residues. Germline CDR1 is MNHNS and CDR2 is SASEGT. The CDR3 nucleotides are TGTGCCAGCAGTCATAGGGACGGCTCGAACACTGAAGCTTTCTTT. Translated, it gives CASSHRDGSNTEAFF.

The chain links TRBV5-1 to TRBJ2-1; 15 bases line up with TRBD2. This CDR3 spans 14 amino acids. V lost 3 bases to trimming and J lost 13 bases; unmatched junction nucleotides: 5. Per the germline V gene, CDR1 is SGHRS and CDR2 is YFSETQ. CDR3 in DNA: TGCGCCAGCAGCTCGGGACTAGCGGGAGGCCCTCAGTTCTTC. Translating gives CASSSGLAGGPQFF.

Many counts were recorded for this clonotype. The chain recombines TRBV20-1 with TRBJ2-7, with D perhaps given as TRBD1 or TRBD2 (5 bases each). Trimming left V 6 bases short and J 0 bases short, with 15 bases between. CDR1 is DFQATT and CDR2 is SNEGSKA in the germline V gene (reference sequence). This CDR3 has 14 amino acids. CDR3 residues: CSARDLDSSYEQYF. In DNA form, the CDR3 reads TGCAGTGCCAGGGACCTTGATAGCTCCTACGAGCAGTACTTC.